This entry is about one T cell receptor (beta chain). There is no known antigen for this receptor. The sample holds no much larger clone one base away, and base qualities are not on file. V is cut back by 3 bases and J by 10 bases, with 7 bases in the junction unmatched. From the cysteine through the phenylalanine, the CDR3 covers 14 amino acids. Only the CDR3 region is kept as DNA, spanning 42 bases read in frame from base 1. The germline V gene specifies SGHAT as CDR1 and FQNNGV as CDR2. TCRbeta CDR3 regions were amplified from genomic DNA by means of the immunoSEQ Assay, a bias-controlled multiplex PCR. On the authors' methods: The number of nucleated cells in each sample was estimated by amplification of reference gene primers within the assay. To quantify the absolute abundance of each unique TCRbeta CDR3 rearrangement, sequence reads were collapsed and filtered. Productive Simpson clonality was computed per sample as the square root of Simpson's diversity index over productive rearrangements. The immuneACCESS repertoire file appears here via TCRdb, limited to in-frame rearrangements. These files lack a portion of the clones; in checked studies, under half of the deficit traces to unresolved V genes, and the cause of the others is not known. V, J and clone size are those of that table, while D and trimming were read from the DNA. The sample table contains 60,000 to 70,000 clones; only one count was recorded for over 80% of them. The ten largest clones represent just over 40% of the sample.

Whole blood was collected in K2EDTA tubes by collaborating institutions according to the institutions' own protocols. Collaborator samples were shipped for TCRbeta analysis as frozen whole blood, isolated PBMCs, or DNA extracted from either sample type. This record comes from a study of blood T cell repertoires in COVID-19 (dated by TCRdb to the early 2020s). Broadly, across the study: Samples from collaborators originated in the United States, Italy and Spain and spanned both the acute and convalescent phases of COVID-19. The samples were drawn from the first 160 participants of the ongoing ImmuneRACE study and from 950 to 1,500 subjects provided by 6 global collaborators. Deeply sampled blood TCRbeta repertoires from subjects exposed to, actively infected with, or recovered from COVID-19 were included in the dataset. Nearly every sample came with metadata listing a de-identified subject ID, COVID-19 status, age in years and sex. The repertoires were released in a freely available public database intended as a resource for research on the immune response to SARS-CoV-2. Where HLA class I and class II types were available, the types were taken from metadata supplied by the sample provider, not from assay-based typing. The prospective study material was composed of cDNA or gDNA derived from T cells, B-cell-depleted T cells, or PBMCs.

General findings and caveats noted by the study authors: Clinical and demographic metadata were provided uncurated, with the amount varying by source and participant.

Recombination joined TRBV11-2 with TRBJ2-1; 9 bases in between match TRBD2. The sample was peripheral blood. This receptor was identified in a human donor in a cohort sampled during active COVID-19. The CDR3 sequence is CASSFWRTSVEQFF. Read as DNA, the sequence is TGTGCCAGCAGCTTCTGGAGGACTAGCGTCGAGCAGTTCTTC.